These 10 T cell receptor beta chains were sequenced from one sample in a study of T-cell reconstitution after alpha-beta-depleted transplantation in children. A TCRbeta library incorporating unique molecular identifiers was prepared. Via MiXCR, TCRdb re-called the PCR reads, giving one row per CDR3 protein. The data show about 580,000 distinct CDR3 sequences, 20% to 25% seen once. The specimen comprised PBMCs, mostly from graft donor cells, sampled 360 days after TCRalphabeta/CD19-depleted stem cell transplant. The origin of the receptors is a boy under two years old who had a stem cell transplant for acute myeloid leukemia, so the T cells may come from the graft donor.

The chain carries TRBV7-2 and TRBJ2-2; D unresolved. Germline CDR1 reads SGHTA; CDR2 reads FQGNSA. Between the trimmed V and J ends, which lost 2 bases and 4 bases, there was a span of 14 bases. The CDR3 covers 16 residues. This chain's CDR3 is CASSLRAGTFTGELFF. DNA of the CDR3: TGTGCCAGCAGCTTACGGGCAGGAACCTTCACCGGGGAGCTGTTTTTT.

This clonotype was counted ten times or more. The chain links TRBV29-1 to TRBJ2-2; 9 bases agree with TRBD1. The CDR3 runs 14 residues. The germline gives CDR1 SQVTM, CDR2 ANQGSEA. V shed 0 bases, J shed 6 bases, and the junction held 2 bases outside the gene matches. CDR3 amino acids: CSVEDWDRAGELFF. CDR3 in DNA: TGCAGCGTTGAAGATTGGGACAGGGCCGGGGAGCTGTTTTTT.

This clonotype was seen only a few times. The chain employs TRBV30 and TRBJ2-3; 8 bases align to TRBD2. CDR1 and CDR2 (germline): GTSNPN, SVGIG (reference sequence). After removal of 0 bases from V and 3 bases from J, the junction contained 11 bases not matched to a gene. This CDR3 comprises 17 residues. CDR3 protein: CAWSVRRLASSTDTQYF. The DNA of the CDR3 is TGTGCCTGGAGTGTACGGAGACTAGCGTCGAGTACAGATACGCAGTATTTT.

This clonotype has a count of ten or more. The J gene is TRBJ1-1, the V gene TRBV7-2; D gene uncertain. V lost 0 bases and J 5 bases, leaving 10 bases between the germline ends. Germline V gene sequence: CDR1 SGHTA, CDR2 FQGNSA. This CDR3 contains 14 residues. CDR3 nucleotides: TGTGCCAGCAGCTTAGCACAGCTCCCGACTGAAGCTTTCTTT. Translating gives CASSLAQLPTEAFF.

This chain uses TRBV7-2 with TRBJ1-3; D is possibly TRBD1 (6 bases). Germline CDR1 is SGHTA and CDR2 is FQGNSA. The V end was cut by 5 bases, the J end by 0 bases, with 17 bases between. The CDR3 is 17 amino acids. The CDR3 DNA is TGTGCCAGCAGCCTAACCCGGGACACAACCTCTGGAAACACCATATATTTT. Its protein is CASSLTRDTTSGNTIYF. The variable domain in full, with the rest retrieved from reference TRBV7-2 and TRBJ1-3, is GAGVSQSPSNKVTEKGKDVELRCDPISGHTALYWYRQSLGQGLEFLIYFQGNSAPDKSGLPSDRFSAERTGGSVSTLTIQRTQQEDSAVYLCASSLTRDTTSGNTIYFGEGSWLTVV.

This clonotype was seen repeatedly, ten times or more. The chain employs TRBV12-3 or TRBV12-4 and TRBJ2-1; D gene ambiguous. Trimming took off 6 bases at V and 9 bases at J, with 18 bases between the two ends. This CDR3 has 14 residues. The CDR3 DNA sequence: TGTGCCAGCAGAGACGGGTCCCAGGCTGGTGAGCAGTTCTTC. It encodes CASRDGSQAGEQFF.

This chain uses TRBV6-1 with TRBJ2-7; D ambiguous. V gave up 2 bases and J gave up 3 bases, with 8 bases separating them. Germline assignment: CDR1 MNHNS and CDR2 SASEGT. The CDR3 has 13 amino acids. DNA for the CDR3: TGTGCCAGCAGTGAACGACTTGTCTACGAGCAGTACGTC. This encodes CASSERLVYEQYV.

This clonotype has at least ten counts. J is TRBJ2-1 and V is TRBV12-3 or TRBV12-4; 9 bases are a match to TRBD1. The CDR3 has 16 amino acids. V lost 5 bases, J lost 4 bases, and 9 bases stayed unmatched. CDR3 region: CASSPQGTGIYNEQFF. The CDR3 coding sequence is TGTGCCAGCAGTCCCCAAGGGACAGGGATATACAATGAGCAGTTCTTC.

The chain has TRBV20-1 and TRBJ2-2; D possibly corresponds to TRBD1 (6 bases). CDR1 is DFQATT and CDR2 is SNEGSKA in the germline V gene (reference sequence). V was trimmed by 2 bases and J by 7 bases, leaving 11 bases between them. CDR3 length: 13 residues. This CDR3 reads CSARRQGFGELFF. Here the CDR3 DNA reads TGCAGTGCTAGAAGGCAGGGGTTCGGGGAGCTGTTTTTT.

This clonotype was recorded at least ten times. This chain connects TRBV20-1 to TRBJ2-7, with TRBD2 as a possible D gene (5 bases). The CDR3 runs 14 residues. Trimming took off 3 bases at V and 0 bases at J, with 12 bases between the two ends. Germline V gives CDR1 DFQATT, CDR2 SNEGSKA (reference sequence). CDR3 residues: CSARSRDSSYEQYF. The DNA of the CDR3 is TGCAGTGCTAGGTCCCGGGATAGCTCCTACGAGCAGTACTTC.